These 7 T cell receptor beta chains were sequenced from one sample in a study of cytomegalovirus exposure and HLA in healthy donors. Vbeta (60) and Jbeta (13) primers were used in the PCR. Clones were sequenced by immunoSEQ multiplex PCR, and TCRdb holds only the in-frame ones, with some missing. The table records about 170,000 clones, under 80% of them present only once. Input material: PBMCs. The receptors were gathered from a female donor in good health and CMV-seronegative.

The chain has TRBV2 and TRBJ2-2; tentative D call: TRBD2 (5 bases). CDR3 size: 16 residues. The V gene's germline CDR1 is SNHLY and CDR2 FYNNEI. Between the trimmed V and J ends, which lost 3 bases and 1 base, there was a span of 12 bases. The CDR3 spells CASSETLAGNTGELFF. The DNA of the CDR3 is TGTGCCAGCAGTGAGACTCTTGCGGGGAACACCGGGGAGCTGTTTTTT.

The chain combines TRBV6-1 with TRBJ2-7, with TRBD2 identical over 7 bases. V dropped 7 bases and J dropped 3; count of bases not matched to a gene: 3. The CDR3 extends over 12 amino acids. Looked up from germline, CDR1 is MNHNS and CDR2 is SASEGT. This CDR3 is CASTREGYEQYF. In DNA, the CDR3 is TGTGCCAGCACGAGGGAGGGCTACGAGCAGTACTTC.

This clone is a singleton in its sample. V usage is TRBV28 and J usage is TRBJ1-1, with D unclear. V was clipped by 0 bases and J by 3 bases, with 11 bases between them. This CDR3 region has 15 residues. Germline loops: CDR1 MDHEN, CDR2 SYDVKM. CDR3 loop: CASSLWLMRDTEAFF. The CDR3 bases are TGTGCCAGCAGTTTATGGTTGATGAGGGACACTGAAGCTTTCTTT.

In nucleotides, the CDR3 is TGCGCCAGCAGCCAGAGGACTAGCGGGAGGCTCTCCTACAATGAGCAGTTCTTC. Protein sequence: CASSQRTSGRLSYNEQFF. This sequence joins TRBV4-1 and TRBJ2-1, with TRBD2 matching 14 bases. Germline-derived CDR1 and CDR2 are MGHRA and YSYEKL. The V segment lost 3 bases and the J segment 0 bases; nucleotides outside the gene matches: 4. The CDR3 consists of 18 residues.

This chain uses TRBV19 with TRBJ2-5; D gene unclear. Per the germline V gene, CDR1 is LNHDA and CDR2 is SQIVND (reference sequence). This CDR3 has 13 residues. The V gene lost 4 bases and the J gene lost 4 bases, with 10 bases spanning the gap. In DNA form, the CDR3 reads TGTGCCAGTAGTACCGCCGTTAGAGAGACCCAGTACTTC. The encoded protein is CASSTAVRETQYF.

This chain links TRBV30 with TRBJ1-2; D call uncertain. Germline loops: CDR1 GTSNPN, CDR2 SVGIG (reference sequence). The CDR3 totals 16 residues. The germline V and J ends were trimmed by 4 bases and 1 base, with 19 bases remaining between them. CDR3 DNA sequence: TGTGCCTGGAACATGGAGGCCAAGCCGAATAACTATGGCTACACCTTC. Translated, it gives CAWNMEAKPNNYGYTF.

The J gene is TRBJ1-2, the V gene TRBV19; TRBD1 matches 9 bases. CDR3 length: 14 residues. The J segment lost 2 bases and the V segment lost 6 bases, leaving 4 bases of the junction unmatched. From germline, CDR1 is LNHDA and CDR2 SQIVND (reference sequence). The CDR3 spells CASSHRGQNYGYTF. Written as DNA, the CDR3 is TGTGCCAGTAGCCACAGGGGGCAGAACTATGGCTACACCTTC.